The 13 T cell receptor beta chains listed next were all sequenced from one sample in a study of T cells after yellow fever vaccination (dated by TCRdb to between 2018 and 2020). Library preparation used 5' RACE. Sequenced on an Illumina HiSeq 2500. In TCRdb, the public reads were trimmed at Q25 with fastp and aligned with MiXCR, with productive beta chains retained. Every entry covers one CDR3 protein and lists the most common genes and DNA from its rows. In this sample the table shows some 550,000 distinct CDR3 sequences, roughly 21% of which occur a single time. Approximately 15% of the sample belongs to the ten largest clones. This specimen's treatment or condition label, interpreted: live attenuated yellow fever vaccine strain. This specimen consisted of PBMCs, obtained 15 days after the yellow fever booster vaccination. These receptor sequences come from a man aged 25 to 40 who received the YFV17D yellow fever vaccine.

This clonotype was counted a few times. This chain joins TRBV29-1 and TRBJ2-7, with D perhaps being TRBD1 or TRBD2 (5 bases each). V dropped 1 base and J dropped 2 bases, with 18 bases sitting between them. The CDR3 is 16 residues long. Per germline, CDR1 SQVTM and CDR2 ANQGSEA. This chain's CDR3 is CSVEGEIGAPTYEQYF. The DNA of the CDR3 is TGCAGCGTTGAAGGGGAGATTGGGGCACCTACCTACGAGCAGTACTTC.

This clonotype turned up a few times. The rearrangement uses TRBV6-5 and TRBJ2-7; D call uncertain. CDR1 is MNHEY and CDR2 is SVGAGI in the germline V gene. The CDR3 runs 14 residues. Trimming removed 0 bases at V and 7 bases at J, with 13 bases between. The CDR3 sequence: CASSYSLFVGEQYF. The CDR3 DNA is TGTGCCAGCAGTTACTCTCTCTTCGTGGGGGAGCAGTACTTC.

V and J are TRBV20-1 and TRBJ2-5; 8 nucleotides match TRBD2. The CDR3 is made up of 13 amino acids. V shed 6 bases and J 3 bases; nucleotides not matched to a gene: 6. Germline lookup yields CDR1 DFQATT and CDR2 SNEGSKA (reference sequence). CDR3 bases: TGCAGTGCCCGAGCGGGAGTAGAAGAGACCCAGTACTTC. Protein: CSARAGVEETQYF.

This clonotype was detected only once. The CDR3 sequence is CATGRGISGPYEQYF. CDR3 bases: TGTGCCACCGGCCGGGGAATTAGCGGACCCTACGAGCAGTACTTC. This chain connects TRBV7-2 to TRBJ2-7; D might be TRBD2 (6 bases). The CDR3 spans 15 residues. V was cut by 10 bases and J by 2 bases, with 21 bases left in between. The germline V gene encodes CDR1 SGHTA and CDR2 FQGNSA.

This clonotype was counted only a few times. This chain links TRBV29-1 with TRBJ2-1; D gene ambiguous. Per germline, CDR1 SQVTM and CDR2 ANQGSEA. The CDR3 sequence is 11 residues long. V lost 5 bases and J 3 bases, leaving 5 bases between the germline ends. CDR3 residues: CSVKGYNEQFF. CDR3 nucleotides: TGCAGCGTTAAGGGCTACAATGAGCAGTTCTTC.

The genes are TRBV7-6 and TRBJ2-2; 7 nucleotides align to TRBD2. The CDR3 contains 15 residues. CDR1 is SGHVS, CDR2 FNYEAQ, per germline. The V segment lost 2 bases and the J segment 7 bases; nucleotides outside the gene matches: 7. DNA for the CDR3: TGTGCCAGCAGCTTATTCTTAGCGGGCGGCGGGGAGCTGTTTTTT. It yields the protein CASSLFLAGGGELFF.

This clonotype was seen a few times. The chain employs TRBV25-1 and TRBJ2-5; D is ambiguous. CDR1 is MGHDK and CDR2 is SYGVNS in the germline V gene. The CDR3 is 12 amino acids. The V gene lost 5 bases and the J gene lost 7 bases, with 11 bases spanning the gap. The CDR3 DNA sequence: TGTGCCAGCAGTCAACCCCTGTTGACCCAGTACTTC. Protein sequence: CASSQPLLTQYF.

This clonotype came up many times. The V gene is TRBV7-8, the J gene TRBJ2-5, with 8 bases fitting TRBD1. This CDR3 is 15 amino acids long. Unmatched junction bases numbered 9, after V lost 5 bases and J lost 4 bases. The germline V gene has CDR1 SGHVS and CDR2 FQNEAQ. The CDR3 region has the DNA TGTGCCAGCAGCCCGCATGACAGGGGTGGAGAGACCCAGTACTTC. Translation gives CASSPHDRGGETQYF.

The chain is built from TRBV6-5 and TRBJ2-2; no firm D call. The CDR3 sequence is 13 residues long. Trimming took off 0 bases at V and 7 bases at J, with 6 bases between the two ends. The germline V gene has CDR1 MNHEY and CDR2 SVGAGI. In DNA form, the CDR3 reads TGTGCCAGCAGTTACTCGAGTGGCGGGGAGCTGTTTTTT. Amino acids: CASSYSSGGELFF.

This clonotype was observed a few times. CDR3 amino acids: CASSFYTGNEQFF. The CDR3, as DNA: TGCGCCAGCAGCTTTTACACTGGGAATGAGCAGTTCTTC. The chain combines TRBV5-1 with TRBJ2-1; D is undetermined. CDR3 length equals 13 residues. Germline-derived CDR1 and CDR2 are SGHRS and YFSETQ. The V and J ends lost 2 bases and 7 bases respectively, with 10 bases between them. The full variable domain, with the rest looked up from reference TRBV5-1 and TRBJ2-1, is KAGVTQTPRYLIKTRGQQVTLSCSPISGHRSVSWYQQTPGQGLQFLFEYFSETQRNKGNFPGRFSGRQFSNSRSEMNVSTLELGDSALYLCASSFYTGNEQFFGPGTRLTVL.

This chain joins TRBV27 and TRBJ2-7, with unresolved D. V gave up 5 bases and J gave up 6 bases, with 17 bases separating them. This CDR3 has 14 amino acids. Germline V gives CDR1 MNHEY, CDR2 SMNVEV (reference sequence). The CDR3 is CASSTPSRVSEQYF. Written as DNA, the CDR3 is TGTGCCAGCAGTACTCCTTCTCGTGTGAGCGAGCAGTACTTC.

The chain is built from TRBV4-3 and TRBJ1-3; D is uncertain. There are 15 residues in the CDR3. V lost 0 bases, J lost 2 bases, and 8 bases lay in between. Germline-derived CDR1 and CDR2 are LGHNA and YSLEER. The CDR3 sequence: CASSQDWSPGNTIYF. Here the CDR3 DNA reads TGCGCCAGCAGCCAAGATTGGAGTCCTGGAAACACCATATATTTT.

This chain joins TRBV10-3 and TRBJ1-5; 10 bases are a match to TRBD1. V shed 7 bases and J 6 bases; nucleotides not matched to a gene: 6. This CDR3 comprises 14 residues. Germline V lookup: CDR1 ENHRY, CDR2 SYGVKD. The CDR3 region is CAIKGTGEGQPQHF. The CDR3 DNA reads as TGTGCCATCAAAGGGACAGGGGAAGGTCAGCCCCAGCATTTT.